This is a list of T cell receptor beta chains from one sample in a study of cytomegalovirus exposure and HLA in healthy donors. Assay: immunoSEQ multiplex PCR; the TCRdb copy retains only in-frame clones and omits some. Of about 99,000 clones in the sample, 60% to 80% were seen once. Sequencing was carried out using PBMCs. The receptors were sampled from a man in his sixties in good health and CMV-seropositive. Both conserved end residues are part of each CDR3. D genes are given only for firm matches. Clone size is shown for a subset of rows, as once, few, many or a class of expanded clone.

>NA|TRBV6-5|TRBJ2-2|NA
CASSYILPTGELFF
TGTGCCAGCAGTTATATCCTCCCCACCGGGGAGCTGTTTTTT
>TRBD2|TRBV7-6|TRBJ2-7|NA
CASSSGLATYEQYF
TGTGCCAGCAGCTCCGGACTAGCCACCTACGAGCAGTACTTC
>TRBD1|TRBV7-8|TRBJ2-3|NA
CASSRDRNTDTQYF
TGTGCCAGCAGCCGGGACAGAAACACAGATACGCAGTATTTT
>TRBD1|TRBV18|TRBJ1-6|NA
CASSPDRGEAGVHF
TGTGCCAGCTCCCCTGACAGGGGTGAAGCCGGAGTCCACTTT
>NA|TRBV5-1|TRBJ2-3|NA
CASSSFGPPADTQYF
TGCGCCAGCAGCTCCTTTGGCCCGCCCGCAGATACGCAGTATTTT
>TRBD1|TRBV2|TRBJ2-7|NA
CASSMGQSYEQYF
TGTGCCAGCAGTATGGGACAGTCCTACGAGCAGTACTTC
>NA|TRBV19|TRBJ1-6|NA
CATTDIPNSPLHF
TGTGCCACAACAGACATCCCTAATTCACCCCTCCACTTT
>NA|TRBV29-1|TRBJ1-4|once
CSVGPGPATNEKLFF
TGCAGCGTTGGACCAGGGCCCGCAACTAATGAAAAACTGTTTTTT
>NA|TRBV4-1|TRBJ2-1|NA
CASSQETQGGRFF
TGCGCCAGCAGCCAAGAAACTCAGGGAGGACGGTTCTTC
>NA|TRBV5-4|TRBJ1-6|NA
CASSSRGAGDSPLHF
TGTGCCAGCAGCTCGAGGGGGGCGGGGGATTCACCCCTCCACTTT
>NA|TRBV4-3|TRBJ2-7|NA
CASSQDLVSTYEQYF
TGCGCCAGCAGCCAAGATCTCGTCAGTACCTACGAGCAGTACTTC
>NA|TRBV7-6|TRBJ2-7|NA
CASSQGTTYEQYF
TGTGCCAGCAGCCAGGGGACTACGTACGAGCAGTACTTC
>NA|TRBV19|TRBJ2-7|NA
CASSGQSYEQYF
TGTGCCAGTAGTGGACAATCCTACGAGCAGTACTTC
>TRBD1|TRBV29-1|TRBJ2-6|few
CSVETGGSSGANVLTF
TGCAGCGTTGAAACAGGGGGCAGCTCTGGGGCCAACGTCCTGACTTTC